This TCR beta chain was sequenced for a study of T-cell reconstitution after alpha-beta-depleted transplantation in children. Whole-study findings and limits: Surviving thymic progenitors and recipient T cells were the source of high TCRbeta diversity at day 60 in some patients. Alpha-beta T cells present about two months after transplant were reported to originate from several hundred expanded graft clones. At one year after transplant, newly produced T cells mostly accounted for T-cell counts and diversity.

Construction of the TCRbeta library involved unique molecular identifiers. TCRdb passed the PCR reads through MiXCR, listing each CDR3 protein once. The repertoire consists of 250,000 to 400,000 distinct CDR3 sequences, with 23% occurring once and the leading ten covering approximately 10%. Regarding this clonotype: As yet, its antigen is unknown.

The CDR3 covers 13 residues. Germline-derived CDR1 and CDR2 are DFQATT and SNEGSKA (reference sequence). Trimming removed 3 bases from V and 2 bases from J, with 11 bases in between. The TCR originated in a male patient between 5 and 17 years old who had a stem cell transplant for acute lymphoblastic leukemia, so the T cells may come from the graft donor. Specimen: PBMCs, mostly from graft donor cells, collected 180 days after TCRalphabeta/CD19-depleted stem cell transplant. The genes are TRBV20-1 and TRBJ2-7; maybe TRBD1 (5 bases). CDR3 sequence: CSASGATPYEQYF. The DNA for the CDR3 is TGCAGTGCTAGTGGGGCCACACCCTACGAGCAGTACTTC.